Given below is one T cell receptor beta chain in context. Its antigen is unknown. No qualities accompany the bases; no much larger clone lies one base away. This specimen belongs to a study of radiation and T cells in renal cell carcinoma (TCRdb year 2020). With regard to the full study: The samples were obtained from a clinical trial, where primary renal cell carcinomas were treated with 15 Gy stereotactic body radiation therapy and then removed by nephrectomy 4 weeks afterward. In total, about 53 samples, comprising roughly 25 tumors and around 27 peripheral blood samples, were subjected to TCR beta sequencing. A total of roughly 4 million unique CDR3 nucleotide sequences, encoding 2,658,974 unique CDR3 amino acid sequences, were found across all 50 or so samples. Study-level results and caveats: In blood, the top tumor clonotypes increased from baseline to 2 weeks after radiation and then shrank by 4 weeks, which suggests a temporary expansion of tumor-resident clones. Because no pretreatment tumor biopsies were available, whether clonotypes were present in the tumor at baseline could not be determined. Blood repertoire dynamics were not followed beyond 4 weeks after treatment. Effects of radiation dose or scheduling on the TCR repertoire could not be addressed with the single-armed trial design.

Following the manufacturer's recommendations, the immunoSEQ kit was used to generate TCR beta libraries from genomic DNA. Library preparation used a first multiplex PCR with proprietary primers, then a second PCR adding unique barcodes, with bead cleanups after each round. Each sample batch included a kit-provided positive control reaction and a negative control reaction. The final libraries were assessed on an Agilent 4200 TapeStation D1000 ScreenTape, pooled by volume, and quantified by qPCR. Sequencing was performed on an Illumina NextSeq500 using a MidOutput 150-cycle cartridge, with 156 Read1 cycles, 15 Index1 cycles, and the kit custom primers. The pooled library was loaded at 0.75 to 1 pM, and around 22% PhiX control was spiked in. The authors processed their data as follows. Vendor-processed data were analyzed in R, and a clonotype was defined as all T cells sharing the same CDR3 nucleotide sequence. For clone abundance analyses, frequencies were normalized to the 10,000 most abundant clones in each sample. Public T cell clones, averaging fewer than five per sample, were removed before analysis. Tumor-enriched and baseline blood-enriched clonotypes were defined by at least a 32-fold difference in abundance between compartments. A beta-binomial differential abundance model was used to identify clonotypes that were expanded or contracted between blood time points. Tumor-blood repertoire similarity was measured with the Baroni-Urbani and Buser coefficient, and group comparisons used two-tailed Wilcoxon tests in R. In its TCRdb copy, this immuneACCESS table keeps in-frame sequences only and misses some clones. Where compared with another copy, unresolved V genes explain less than half of these, and the others have no known cause. V, J and clone size are taken as reported in that table, and D and trimming were inferred from the DNA itself. Across this sample there are 130,000 or so clones, with 83% seen only once. The ten most abundant clones make up approximately 24% of the sample.

The sample's time point, from its label and the paper: baseline pretreatment blood. This sample's treatment or condition label indicates: 15 Gy SBRT to primary tumor, nephrectomy 4 weeks later. To follow tumor-enriched clonotypes, peripheral blood was collected serially from radiation-treated patients at baseline and again at 2 weeks and 4 weeks after SBRT. Every patient's renal cell carcinoma showed clear cell pathology. The QIAamp DNA Blood Mini Kit (Qiagen) was used to prepare genomic DNA for TCR sequencing. Only samples passing all quality control checks were included in the analyses. At the junction V is shortened by 5 bases and J by 5 bases; bases outside the gene matches: 4. CDR1 and CDR2 are read off the germline V gene (reference sequence) as PRHDT and FYEKMQ. Including the terminal cysteine and phenylalanine, the CDR3 comprises 14 residues. CDR3 DNA is the only sequence kept; it has 42 bases, read in frame from the first base.

The clonotype originates from a woman aged 50 to 60 with renal cell carcinoma. The rearrangement joined TRBV13 to TRBJ2-5; 11 junctional bases match TRBD1. The sample here was blood, taken from a patient whose treatment included radiotherapy and nephrectomy. The CDR3 has the sequence CASSTGQGVETQYF. The bases read TGTGCCAGCAGCACGGGACAGGGGGTGGAGACCCAGTACTTC.